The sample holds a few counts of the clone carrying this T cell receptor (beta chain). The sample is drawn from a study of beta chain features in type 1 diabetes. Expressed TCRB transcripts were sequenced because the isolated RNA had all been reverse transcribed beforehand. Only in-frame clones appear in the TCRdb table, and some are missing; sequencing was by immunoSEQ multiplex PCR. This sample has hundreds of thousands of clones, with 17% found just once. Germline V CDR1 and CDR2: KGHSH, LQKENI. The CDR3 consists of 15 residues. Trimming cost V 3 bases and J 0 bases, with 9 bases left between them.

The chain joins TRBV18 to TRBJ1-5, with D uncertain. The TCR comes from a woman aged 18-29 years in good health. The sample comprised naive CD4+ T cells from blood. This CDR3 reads CASSPGSDSNQPQHF. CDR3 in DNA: TGTGCCAGCTCACCGGGGTCGGATAGCAATCAGCCCCAGCATTTT.